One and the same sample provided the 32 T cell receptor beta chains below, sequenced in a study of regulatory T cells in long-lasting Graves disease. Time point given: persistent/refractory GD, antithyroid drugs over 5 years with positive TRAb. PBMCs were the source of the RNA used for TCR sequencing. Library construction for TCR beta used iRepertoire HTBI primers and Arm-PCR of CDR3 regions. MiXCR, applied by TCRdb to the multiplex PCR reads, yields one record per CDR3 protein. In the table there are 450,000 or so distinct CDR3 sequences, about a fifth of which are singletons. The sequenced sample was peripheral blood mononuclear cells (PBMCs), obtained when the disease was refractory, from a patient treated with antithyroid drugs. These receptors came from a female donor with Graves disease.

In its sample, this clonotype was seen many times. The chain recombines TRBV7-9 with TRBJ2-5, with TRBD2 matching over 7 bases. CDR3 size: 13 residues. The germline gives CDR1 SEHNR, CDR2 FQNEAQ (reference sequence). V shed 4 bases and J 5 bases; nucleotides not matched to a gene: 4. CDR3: CASSWTSLETQYF. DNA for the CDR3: TGTGCCAGCAGCTGGACTAGTTTGGAGACCCAGTACTTC.

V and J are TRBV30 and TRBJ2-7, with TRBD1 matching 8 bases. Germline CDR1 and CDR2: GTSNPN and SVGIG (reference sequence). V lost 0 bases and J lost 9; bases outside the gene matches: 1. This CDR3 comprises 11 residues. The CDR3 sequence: CAWSVQGGQYF. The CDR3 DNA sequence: TGTGCCTGGAGTGTACAGGGGGGGCAGTACTTC.

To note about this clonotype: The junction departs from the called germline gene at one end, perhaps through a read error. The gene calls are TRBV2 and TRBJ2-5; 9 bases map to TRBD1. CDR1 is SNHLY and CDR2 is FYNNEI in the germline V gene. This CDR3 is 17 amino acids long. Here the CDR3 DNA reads TGTGTCAGCAGGAAGGTTGGACAGGGGAAAGACCAAGGGACCCAGTACTTC. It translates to CVSRKVGQGKDQGTQYF.

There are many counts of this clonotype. CDR3 in amino acids: CASSDRFSNQPQHF. CDR3 sequence (DNA): TGTGCCAGCAGTGATCGGTTTAGCAATCAGCCCCAGCATTTT. The chain links TRBV2 to TRBJ1-5; D remains unclear. CDR3 size: 14 residues. Trimming took 3 bases from V and 0 from J, leaving 6 bases between them. In germline, CDR1 is SNHLY, CDR2 FYNNEI.

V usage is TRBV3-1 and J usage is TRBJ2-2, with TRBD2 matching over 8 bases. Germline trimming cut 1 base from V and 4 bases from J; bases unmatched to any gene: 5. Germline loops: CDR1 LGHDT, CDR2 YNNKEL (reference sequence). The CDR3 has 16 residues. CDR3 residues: CASSQATSGGTGELFF. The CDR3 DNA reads TGTGCCAGCAGCCAAGCTACTAGCGGAGGCACCGGGGAGCTGTTTTTT. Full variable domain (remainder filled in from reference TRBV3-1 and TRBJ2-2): DTAVSQTPKYLVTQMGNDKSIKCEQNLGHDTMYWYKQDSKKFLKIMFSYNNKELIINETVPNRFSPKSPDKAHLNLHINSLELGDSAVYFCASSQATSGGTGELFFGEGSRLTVL.

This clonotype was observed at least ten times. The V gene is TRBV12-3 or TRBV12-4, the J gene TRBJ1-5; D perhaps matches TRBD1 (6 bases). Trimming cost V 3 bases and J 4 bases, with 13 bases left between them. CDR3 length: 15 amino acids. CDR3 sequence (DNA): TGTGCCAGCAGTTTCCAGGGGACTTTAAATCAGCCCCAGCATTTT. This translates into CASSFQGTLNQPQHF.

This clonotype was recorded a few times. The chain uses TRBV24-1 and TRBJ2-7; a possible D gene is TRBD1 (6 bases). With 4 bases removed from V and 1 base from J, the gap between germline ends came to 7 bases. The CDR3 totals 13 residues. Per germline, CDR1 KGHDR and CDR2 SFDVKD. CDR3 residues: CATSEQGSYEQYF. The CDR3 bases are TGTGCCACCAGTGAACAGGGTTCCTACGAGCAGTACTTC.

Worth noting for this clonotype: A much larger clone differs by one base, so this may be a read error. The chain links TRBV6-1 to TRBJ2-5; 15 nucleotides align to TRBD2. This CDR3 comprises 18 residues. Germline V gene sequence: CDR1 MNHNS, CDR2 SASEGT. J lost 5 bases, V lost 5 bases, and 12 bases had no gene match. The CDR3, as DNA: TGTGCCAGCAGTCCCGGACTAGCGGGAGGGTTCAGCCGGGAGACCCAGTACTTC. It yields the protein CASSPGLAGGFSRETQYF.

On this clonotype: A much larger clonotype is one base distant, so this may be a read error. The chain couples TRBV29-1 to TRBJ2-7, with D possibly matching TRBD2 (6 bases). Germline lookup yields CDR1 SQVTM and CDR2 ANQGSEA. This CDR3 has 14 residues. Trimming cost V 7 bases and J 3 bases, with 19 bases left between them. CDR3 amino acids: CSADSGSGGYEQYF. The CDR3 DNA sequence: TGCAGCGCTGATTCGGGGTCCGGGGGCTACGAGCAGTACTTC.

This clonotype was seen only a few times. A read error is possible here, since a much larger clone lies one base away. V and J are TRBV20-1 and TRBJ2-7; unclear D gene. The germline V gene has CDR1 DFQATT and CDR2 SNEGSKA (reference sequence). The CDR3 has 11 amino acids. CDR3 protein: CSARDTYGQYF. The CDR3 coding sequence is TGCAGTGCTAGAGATACCTACGGGCAGTACTTC.

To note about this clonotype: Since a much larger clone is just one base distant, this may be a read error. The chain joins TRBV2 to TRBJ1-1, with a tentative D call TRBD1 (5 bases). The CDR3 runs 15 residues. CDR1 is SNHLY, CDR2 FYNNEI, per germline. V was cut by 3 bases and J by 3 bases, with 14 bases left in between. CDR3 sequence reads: CASSDTGTADTEAFF. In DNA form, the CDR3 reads TGTGCCAGCAGTGATACCGGGACGGCGGACACTGAAGCTTTCTTT.

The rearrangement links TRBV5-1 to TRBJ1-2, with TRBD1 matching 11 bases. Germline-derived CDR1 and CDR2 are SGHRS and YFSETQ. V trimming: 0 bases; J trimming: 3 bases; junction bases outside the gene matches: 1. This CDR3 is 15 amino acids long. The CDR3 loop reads CASSLEGQGDYGYTF. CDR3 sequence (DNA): TGCGCCAGCAGCTTGGAGGGACAGGGGGACTATGGCTACACCTTC.

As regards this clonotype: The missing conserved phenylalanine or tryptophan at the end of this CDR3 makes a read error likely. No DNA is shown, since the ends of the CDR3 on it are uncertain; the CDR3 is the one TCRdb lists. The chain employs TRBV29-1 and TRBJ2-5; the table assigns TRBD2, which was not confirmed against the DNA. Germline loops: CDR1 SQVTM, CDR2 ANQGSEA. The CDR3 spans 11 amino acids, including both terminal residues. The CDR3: CSGHLRDYLLI.

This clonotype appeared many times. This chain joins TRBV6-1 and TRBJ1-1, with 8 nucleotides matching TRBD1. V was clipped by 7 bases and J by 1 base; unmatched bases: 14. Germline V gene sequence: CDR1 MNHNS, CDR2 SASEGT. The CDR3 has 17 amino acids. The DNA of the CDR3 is TGTGCCAGCACCAGGACAGGGTTTGGGGTCGAGAACACTGAAGCTTTCTTT. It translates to CASTRTGFGVENTEAFF.

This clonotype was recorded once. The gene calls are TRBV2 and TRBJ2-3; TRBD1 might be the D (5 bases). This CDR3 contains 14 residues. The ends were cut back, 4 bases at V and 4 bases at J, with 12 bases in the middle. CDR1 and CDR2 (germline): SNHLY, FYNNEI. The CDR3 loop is CASSVNVGADTQYF. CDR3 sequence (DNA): TGTGCCAGCAGTGTAAATGTAGGGGCAGATACGCAGTATTTT.

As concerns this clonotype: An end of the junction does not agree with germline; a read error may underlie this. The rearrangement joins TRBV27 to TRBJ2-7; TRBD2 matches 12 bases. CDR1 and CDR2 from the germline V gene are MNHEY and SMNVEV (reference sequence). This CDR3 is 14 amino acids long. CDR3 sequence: CASSFGLAGYDQYF. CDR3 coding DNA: TGTGCCAGCAGTTTTGGACTAGCGGGATACGATCAGTACTTC.

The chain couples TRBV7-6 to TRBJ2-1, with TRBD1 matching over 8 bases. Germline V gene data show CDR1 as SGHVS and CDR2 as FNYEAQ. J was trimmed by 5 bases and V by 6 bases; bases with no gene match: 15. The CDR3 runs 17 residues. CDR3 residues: CASSYTTGTGPNNEQFF. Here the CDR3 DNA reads TGTGCCAGCAGTTACACCACCGGGACAGGACCGAACAATGAGCAGTTCTTC.

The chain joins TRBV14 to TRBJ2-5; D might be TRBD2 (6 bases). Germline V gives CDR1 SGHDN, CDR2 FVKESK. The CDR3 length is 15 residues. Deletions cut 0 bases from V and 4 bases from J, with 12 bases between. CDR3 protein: CASSQEGLPRETQYF. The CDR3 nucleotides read TGTGCCAGCAGCCAAGAGGGACTCCCTAGAGAGACCCAGTACTTC.

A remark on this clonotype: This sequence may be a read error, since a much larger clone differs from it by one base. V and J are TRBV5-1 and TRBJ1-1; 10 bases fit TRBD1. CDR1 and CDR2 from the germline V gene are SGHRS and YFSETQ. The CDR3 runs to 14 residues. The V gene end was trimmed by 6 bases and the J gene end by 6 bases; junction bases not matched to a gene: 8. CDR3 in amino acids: CASTPVGTGAEAFF. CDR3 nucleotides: TGCGCCAGCACCCCTGTTGGGACAGGGGCTGAAGCTTTCTTT.

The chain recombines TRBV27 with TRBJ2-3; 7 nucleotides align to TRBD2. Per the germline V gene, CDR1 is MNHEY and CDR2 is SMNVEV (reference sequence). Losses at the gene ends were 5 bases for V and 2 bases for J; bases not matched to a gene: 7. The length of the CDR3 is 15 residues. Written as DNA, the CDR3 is TGTGCCAGCAGTCATGGCGGGAGCATCACAGATACGCAGTATTTT. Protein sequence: CASSHGGSITDTQYF.

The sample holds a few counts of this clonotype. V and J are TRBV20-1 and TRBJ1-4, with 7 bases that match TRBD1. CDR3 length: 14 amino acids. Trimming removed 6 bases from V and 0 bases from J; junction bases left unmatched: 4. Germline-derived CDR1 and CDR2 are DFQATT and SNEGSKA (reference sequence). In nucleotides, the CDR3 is TGCAGTGCCGCCGGGACAGCAACTAATGAAAAACTGTTTTTT. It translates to CSAAGTATNEKLFF.

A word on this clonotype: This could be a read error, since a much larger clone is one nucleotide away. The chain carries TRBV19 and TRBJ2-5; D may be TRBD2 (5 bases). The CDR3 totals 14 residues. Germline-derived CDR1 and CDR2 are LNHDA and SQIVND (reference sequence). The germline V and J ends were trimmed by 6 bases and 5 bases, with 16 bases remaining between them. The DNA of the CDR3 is TGTGCCAGTAGCCGGAACATCAGGAGGGAGACCCAGTACTTC. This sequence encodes CASSRNIRRETQYF. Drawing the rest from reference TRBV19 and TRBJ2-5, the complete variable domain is DGGITQSPKYLFRKEGQNVTLSCEQNLNHDAMYWYRQDPGQGLRLIYYSQIVNDFQKGDIAEGYSVSREKKESFPLTVTSAQKNPTAFYLCASSRNIRRETQYFGPGTRLLVL.

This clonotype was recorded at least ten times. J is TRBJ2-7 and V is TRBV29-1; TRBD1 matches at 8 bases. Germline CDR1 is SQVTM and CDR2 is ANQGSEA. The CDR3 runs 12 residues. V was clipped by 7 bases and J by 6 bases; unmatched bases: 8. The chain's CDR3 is CSARTGYTEQYF. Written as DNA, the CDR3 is TGCAGCGCCCGGACAGGGTACACCGAGCAGTACTTC.

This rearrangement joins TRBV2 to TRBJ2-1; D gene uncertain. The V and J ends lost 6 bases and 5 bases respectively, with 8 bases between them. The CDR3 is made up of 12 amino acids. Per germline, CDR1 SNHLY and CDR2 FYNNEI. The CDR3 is CASSSLNNEQFF. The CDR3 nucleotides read TGTGCCAGCAGCAGTTTGAACAATGAGCAGTTCTTC.

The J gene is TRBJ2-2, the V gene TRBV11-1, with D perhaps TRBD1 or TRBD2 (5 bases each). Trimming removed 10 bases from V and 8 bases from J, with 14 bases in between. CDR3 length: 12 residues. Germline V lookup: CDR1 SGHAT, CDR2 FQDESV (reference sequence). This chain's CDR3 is CATRGAKGELFF. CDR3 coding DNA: TGTGCCACCAGAGGGGCTAAGGGGGAGCTGTTTTTT.

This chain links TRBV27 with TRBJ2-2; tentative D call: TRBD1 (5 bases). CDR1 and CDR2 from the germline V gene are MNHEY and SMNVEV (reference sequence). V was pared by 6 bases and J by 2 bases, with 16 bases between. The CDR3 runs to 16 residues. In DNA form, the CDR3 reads TGTGCCAGCAGGGGCCAGGGTTGGGGAAACACCGGGGAGCTGTTTTTT. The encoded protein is CASRGQGWGNTGELFF.

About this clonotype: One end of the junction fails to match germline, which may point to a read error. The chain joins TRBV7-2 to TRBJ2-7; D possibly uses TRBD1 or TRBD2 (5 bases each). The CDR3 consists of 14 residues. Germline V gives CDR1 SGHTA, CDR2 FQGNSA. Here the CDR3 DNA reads TGCGCCAGCAGCCTCCCCGGGGCGAGGAACGAGCAGTACTTC. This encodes CASSLPGARNEQYF.

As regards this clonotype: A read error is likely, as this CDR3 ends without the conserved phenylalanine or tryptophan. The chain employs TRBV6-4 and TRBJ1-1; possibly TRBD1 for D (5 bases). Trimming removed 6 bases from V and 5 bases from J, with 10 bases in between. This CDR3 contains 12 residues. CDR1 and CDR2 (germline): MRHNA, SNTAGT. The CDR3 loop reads CASRGQGTEAFY. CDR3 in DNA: TGTGCCAGCAGAGGGCAGGGTACTGAAGCTTTCTAT.

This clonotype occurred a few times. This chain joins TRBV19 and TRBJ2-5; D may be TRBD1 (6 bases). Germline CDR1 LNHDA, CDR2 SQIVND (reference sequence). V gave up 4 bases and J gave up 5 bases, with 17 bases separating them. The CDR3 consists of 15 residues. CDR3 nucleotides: TGTGCCAGTAGTACCTCCGGGACACGGTGGGAGACCCAGTACTTC. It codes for CASSTSGTRWETQYF.

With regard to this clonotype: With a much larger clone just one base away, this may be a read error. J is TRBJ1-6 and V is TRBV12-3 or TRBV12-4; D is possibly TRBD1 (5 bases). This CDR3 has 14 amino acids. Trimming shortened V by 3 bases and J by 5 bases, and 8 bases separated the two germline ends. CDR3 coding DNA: TGTGCCAGCAGTTTCTGGGGGGATAATTCACCCCTCCACTTT. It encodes CASSFWGDNSPLHF.

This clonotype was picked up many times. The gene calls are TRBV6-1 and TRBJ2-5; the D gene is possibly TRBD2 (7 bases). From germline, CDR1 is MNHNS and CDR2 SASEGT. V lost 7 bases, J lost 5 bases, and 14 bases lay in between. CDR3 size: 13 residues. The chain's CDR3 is CASMGGATETQYF. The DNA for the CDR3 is TGTGCCAGCATGGGGGGGGCCACGGAGACCCAGTACTTC.

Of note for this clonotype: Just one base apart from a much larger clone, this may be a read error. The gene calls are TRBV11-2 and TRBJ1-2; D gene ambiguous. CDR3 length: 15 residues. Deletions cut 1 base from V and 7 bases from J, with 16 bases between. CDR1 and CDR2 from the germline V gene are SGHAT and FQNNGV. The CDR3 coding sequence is TGTGCCAGCAGCTTAGCAACCGGCCTTGGTTGTGGCTACACCTTC. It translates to CASSLATGLGCGYTF.